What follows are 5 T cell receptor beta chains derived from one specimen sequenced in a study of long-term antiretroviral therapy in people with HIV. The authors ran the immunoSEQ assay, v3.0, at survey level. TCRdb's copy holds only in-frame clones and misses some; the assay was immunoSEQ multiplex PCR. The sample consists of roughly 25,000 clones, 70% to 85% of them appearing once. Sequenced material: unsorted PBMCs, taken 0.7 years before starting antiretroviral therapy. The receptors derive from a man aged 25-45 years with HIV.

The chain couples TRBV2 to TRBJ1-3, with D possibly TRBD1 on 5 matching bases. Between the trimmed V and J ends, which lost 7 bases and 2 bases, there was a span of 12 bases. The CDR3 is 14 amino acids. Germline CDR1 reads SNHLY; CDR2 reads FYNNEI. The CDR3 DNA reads TGTGCCAGCACCCAGGCAGGGACTGGAAACACCATATATTTT. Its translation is CASTQAGTGNTIYF.

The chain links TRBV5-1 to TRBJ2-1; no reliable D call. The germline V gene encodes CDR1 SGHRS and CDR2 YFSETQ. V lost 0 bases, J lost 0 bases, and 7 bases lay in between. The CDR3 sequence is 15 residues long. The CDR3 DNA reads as TGCGCCAGCAGCTTGGAGGCTAGCTCCTACAATGAGCAGTTCTTC. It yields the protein CASSLEASSYNEQFF. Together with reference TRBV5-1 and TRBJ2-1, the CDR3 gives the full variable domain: KAGVTQTPRYLIKTRGQQVTLSCSPISGHRSVSWYQQTPGQGLQFLFEYFSETQRNKGNFPGRFSGRQFSNSRSEMNVSTLELGDSALYLCASSLEASSYNEQFFGPGTRLTVL.

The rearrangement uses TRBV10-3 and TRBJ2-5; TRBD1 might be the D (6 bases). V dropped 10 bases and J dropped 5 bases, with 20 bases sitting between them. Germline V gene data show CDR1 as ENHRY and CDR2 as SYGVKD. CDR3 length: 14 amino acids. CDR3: CASKQGPVGETQYF. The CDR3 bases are TGTGCCAGCAAACAGGGCCCTGTAGGGGAGACCCAGTACTTC.

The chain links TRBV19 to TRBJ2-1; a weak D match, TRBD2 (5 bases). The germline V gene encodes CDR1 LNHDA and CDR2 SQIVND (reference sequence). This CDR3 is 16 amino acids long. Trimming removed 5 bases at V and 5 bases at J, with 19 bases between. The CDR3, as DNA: TGTGCCAGTAGTGCGGAGACTATCCTTCTGAACAATGAGCAGTTCTTC. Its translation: CASSAETILLNNEQFF.

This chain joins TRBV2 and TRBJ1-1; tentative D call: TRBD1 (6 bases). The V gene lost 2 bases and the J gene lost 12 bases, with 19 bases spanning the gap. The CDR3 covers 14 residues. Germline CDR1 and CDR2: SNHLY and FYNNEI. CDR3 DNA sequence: TGTGCCAGCAGTGAAATCTCCCCACAGGGTGGGTCTTTCTTT. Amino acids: CASSEISPQGGSFF.